This T cell receptor (beta chain) was retrieved from a study of blood T cell repertoires in COVID-19. Assay used: immunoSEQ multiplex PCR; TCRdb lists only in-frame clones, some missing. The table lists about 280,000 clones, 89% of them singletons. With V trimmed by 4 bases and J by 13 bases, 4 bases remained unmatched. The CDR3 contains 11 residues. This TCR derives from a woman in her 40s who had recovered from COVID-19. The rearrangement joins TRBV12-3 or TRBV12-4 to TRBJ2-1, with TRBD2 matching over 7 bases. The sequenced material came from peripheral blood. The CDR3 here is CASSSATSQFF. CDR3 bases: TGTGCCAGCAGTTCTGCGACTAGCCAGTTCTTC.